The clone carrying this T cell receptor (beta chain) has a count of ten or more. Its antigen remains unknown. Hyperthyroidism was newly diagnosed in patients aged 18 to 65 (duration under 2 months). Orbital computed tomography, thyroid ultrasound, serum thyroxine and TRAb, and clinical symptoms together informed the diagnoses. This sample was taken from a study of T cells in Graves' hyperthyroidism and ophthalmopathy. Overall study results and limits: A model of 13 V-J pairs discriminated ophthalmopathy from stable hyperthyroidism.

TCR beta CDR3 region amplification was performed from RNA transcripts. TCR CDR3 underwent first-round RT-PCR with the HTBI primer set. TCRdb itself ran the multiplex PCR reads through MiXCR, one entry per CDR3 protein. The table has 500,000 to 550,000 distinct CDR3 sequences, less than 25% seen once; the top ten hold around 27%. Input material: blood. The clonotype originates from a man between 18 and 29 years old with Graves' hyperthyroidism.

CDR3 nucleotide sequence: TGTGCCAGCAGTTTAATGCAGGGTGAAGCTTTCTTT. It is translated as CASSLMQGEAFF. The chain combines TRBV12-3 or TRBV12-4 with TRBJ1-1, with D perhaps TRBD1 (5 bases). This CDR3 has 12 amino acids. Trimming took off 2 bases at V and 7 bases at J, with 8 bases between the two ends.